These 18 T cell receptor beta chains share one sample of origin, sequenced in a study of radiotherapy plus CTLA-4 blockade in lung cancer. Libraries were prepared by immunoSEQ multiplex PCR; TCRdb keeps only in-frame clonotypes and omits some of them. This sample has 75,000 to 100,000 clones; 85% to 90% occur once, and the top ten carry 4.9%. The sample was peripheral blood, taken from a patient treated with radiotherapy plus ipilimumab. The receptors come from a human donor with non-small cell lung cancer that progressed on radiotherapy plus ipilimumab.

V is TRBV5-1 and J is TRBJ2-7; no reliable D call. The CDR3 is 13 amino acids. V lost 7 bases to trimming and J lost 1 base, with 12 bases between them. Germline loops: CDR1 SGHRS, CDR2 YFSETQ. This CDR3 reads CASAPSSSYEQYF. The CDR3 region has the DNA TGCGCCAGCGCCCCTTCCTCTTCCTACGAGCAGTACTTC.

The rearrangement joins TRBV28 to TRBJ2-5, with 9 nucleotides matching TRBD2. Germline CDR1 and CDR2: MDHEN and SYDVKM. The V and J ends lost 7 bases and 3 bases, in that order; junction bases with no gene match: 9. This CDR3 contains 15 residues. The CDR3 spells CASTTPTSGKETQYF. For the CDR3, the DNA is TGTGCCAGCACCACCCCGACTAGCGGAAAAGAGACCCAGTACTTC.

V and J are TRBV19 and TRBJ1-3; TRBD1 might be the D (5 bases). The V end lost 6 bases, the J end lost 1 base, and 7 bases lay between the germline ends. The CDR3 covers 13 residues. Germline V gene lookup returns CDR1 LNHDA and CDR2 SQIVND (reference sequence). The CDR3 reads CASSQGSGNTIYF. For the CDR3, the DNA is TGTGCCAGTAGCCAGGGTTCTGGAAACACCATATATTTT.

This chain joins TRBV5-1 and TRBJ2-1; TRBD2 agrees at 9 bases. J gave up 7 bases and V 1 base, and 15 bases lay outside the gene matches. Germline V CDR1 and CDR2: SGHRS, YFSETQ. There are 18 residues in the CDR3. The DNA for the CDR3 is TGCGCCAGCAGCTTGTACCTTTCGTCTCTAGCGGGAAGTAATGAGCAGTTCTTC. The encoded protein is CASSLYLSSLAGSNEQFF.

This clone occurred once. V and J are TRBV9 and TRBJ1-5; D call uncertain. Trimming cost V 0 bases and J 6 bases, with 7 bases left between them. The CDR3 sequence is 13 residues long. Germline CDR1 and CDR2: SGDLS and YYNGEE. In nucleotides, the CDR3 is TGTGCCAGCAGCGTAGGAGGGCTTCAGCCCCAGCATTTT. This encodes CASSVGGLQPQHF.

V usage is TRBV6-1 and J usage is TRBJ1-2; D uncertain. V lost 2 bases and J lost 8, with 9 bases in between. The CDR3 is made up of 12 amino acids. Germline CDR1 and CDR2: MNHNS and SASEGT. As DNA, the CDR3 is TGTGCCAGCAGTGAAACGGGCTTCGGCTACACCTTC. Translation: CASSETGFGYTF.

This clone was seen only a few times. The J gene is TRBJ2-2, the V gene TRBV27; D may be TRBD1 (5 bases). Germline values: CDR1 MNHEY, CDR2 SMNVEV (reference sequence). The length of the CDR3 is 16 residues. V dropped 8 bases and J dropped 3 bases, with 19 bases sitting between them. Written as DNA, the CDR3 is TGTGCCAGCTCGCTGGGGCAGAATGCGCACACCGGGGAGCTGTTTTTT. Protein product: CASSLGQNAHTGELFF.

The gene calls are TRBV7-3 and TRBJ2-2; D is uncertain. CDR3 length equals 13 residues. V lost 3 bases and J lost 4, with 6 bases in between. CDR1 is SGHTA, CDR2 FQGTGA, per germline. The CDR3 nucleotides are TGTGCCAGCAGCTTCGACGTCACCGGGGAGCTGTTTTTT. Translating it yields CASSFDVTGELFF.

The chain joins TRBV19 to TRBJ2-5; 13 nucleotides match TRBD2. Looked up from germline, CDR1 is LNHDA and CDR2 is SQIVND (reference sequence). This CDR3 region has 16 residues. Germline trimming cut 1 base from V and 7 bases from J; bases unmatched to any gene: 6. CDR3 loop: CASSIGTSGSRGTQYF. The CDR3 bases are TGTGCCAGTAGTATAGGGACTAGCGGGAGTCGGGGGACCCAGTACTTC.

The chain recombines TRBV5-1 with TRBJ1-2; TRBD1 matches at 10 bases. The CDR3 has 12 amino acids. J gave up 3 bases and V 9 bases, and 2 bases lay outside the gene matches. Germline V gene sequence: CDR1 SGHRS, CDR2 YFSETQ. CDR3 coding DNA: TGCGCCACCGGGACAGGGGACTATGGCTACACCTTC. Translated, it gives CATGTGDYGYTF.

The J gene is TRBJ2-1, the V gene TRBV7-9; D is unresolved. The germline V and J ends were trimmed by 5 bases and 9 bases, with 11 bases remaining between them. Germline values: CDR1 SEHNR, CDR2 FQNEAQ (reference sequence). The CDR3 totals 12 residues. CDR3 sequence (DNA): TGTGCCAGCAGCGATACCTGGGGTGAGCAGTTCTTC. As protein: CASSDTWGEQFF.

V and J are TRBV11-2 and TRBJ2-3, with D perhaps assigned TRBD1 or TRBD2 (5 bases each). Germline loops: CDR1 SGHAT, CDR2 FQNNGV. V lost 5 bases, J lost 9 bases, and 15 bases lay in between. This CDR3 spans 13 amino acids. The CDR3 nucleotides are TGTGCCAGCAGCGTCGAGGGGATTGGGACGCAGTATTTT. This encodes CASSVEGIGTQYF.

The chain links TRBV30 to TRBJ2-5; possibly TRBD1 or TRBD2 for D (5 bases each). Germline values: CDR1 GTSNPN, CDR2 SVGIG (reference sequence). This CDR3 has 13 amino acids. The V and J ends lost 3 bases and 6 bases respectively, with 14 bases between them. The CDR3 loop reads CAWRNGARQTQYF. In DNA, the CDR3 is TGTGCCTGGAGGAACGGGGCCAGGCAGACCCAGTACTTC.

V is TRBV7-3 and J is TRBJ2-2; D is uncertain. This CDR3 region has 13 residues. Germline CDR1 SGHTA, CDR2 FQGTGA. Trimming left V 0 bases short and J 5 bases short, with 4 bases between. The CDR3, as DNA: TGTGCCAGCAGCTTAACTCGGACCGGGGAGCTGTTTTTT. It translates to CASSLTRTGELFF.

The chain carries TRBV30 and TRBJ1-1, with a tentative D call TRBD1 (6 bases). The CDR3 is 14 residues long. Trimming removed 3 bases from V and 3 bases from J, with 14 bases in between. Germline CDR1 is GTSNPN and CDR2 is SVGIG (reference sequence). CDR3 in DNA: TGTGCCTGGAGGCCGGGGGGGGGCTACACTGAAGCTTTCTTT. It encodes CAWRPGGGYTEAFF.

V usage is TRBV9 and J usage is TRBJ2-6; TRBD1 is a possible D gene (6 bases). Germline V lookup: CDR1 SGDLS, CDR2 YYNGEE. The CDR3 sequence is 17 residues long. Trimming removed 3 bases from V and 4 bases from J, with 17 bases in between. This CDR3 is CASSETGTPPGANVLTF. The CDR3 DNA sequence: TGTGCCAGCAGCGAAACAGGGACCCCCCCCGGGGCCAACGTCCTGACTTTC.

The chain carries TRBV19 and TRBJ1-5, with 7 bases lining up with TRBD1. The CDR3 consists of 15 residues. The V gene end was trimmed by 5 bases and the J gene end by 0 bases; junction bases not matched to a gene: 4. The V gene's germline CDR1 is LNHDA and CDR2 SQIVND (reference sequence). This CDR3 reads CASSATGDSNQPQHF. The DNA for the CDR3 is TGTGCCAGTAGTGCCACAGGGGATAGCAATCAGCCCCAGCATTTT.

This sequence joins TRBV5-1 and TRBJ1-5; D unresolved. V lost 4 bases and J lost 1, with 12 bases in between. CDR3 size: 15 residues. Germline lookup yields CDR1 SGHRS and CDR2 YFSETQ. As DNA, the CDR3 is TGCGCCAGCAGCAAAGACGGTCAGAGCAATCAGCCCCAGCATTTT. Amino acid sequence: CASSKDGQSNQPQHF.